This T cell receptor beta chain originates from a study of Ad26.COV2.S vaccination and SARS-CoV-2 variants. Per the germline V gene, CDR1 is SGDLS and CDR2 is YYNGEE. Losses at the gene ends were 3 bases for V and 1 base for J; bases not matched to a gene: 6. The CDR3 runs to 17 residues. Using immunoSEQ multiplex PCR, the repertoire was profiled, and TCRdb retains in-frame clones only, with some absent. Found here are 85,000 to 120,000 clones, around 81% of them singletons; the top ten hold 15% to 20%. Material: peripheral blood, obtained after recovery from COVID-19. This chain joins TRBV9 and TRBJ2-3; TRBD2 matches at 12 bases. This receptor was identified in a human donor who had recovered from COVID-19. In nucleotides, the CDR3 is TGTGCCAGCAGCGCACATGGACTAGCGGGACGCACAGATACGCAGTATTTT. It encodes CASSAHGLAGRTDTQYF.